These 30 T cell receptor beta chains share one sample of origin, sequenced in a study of control samples from healthy donors and cancer patients. Only in-frame clones appear in the TCRdb table, and some are missing; sequencing was by immunoSEQ multiplex PCR. The table shows approximately 120,000 clones, with around nine tenths occurring only once. Sequences were obtained from blood. The receptors stem from a man in his forties in good health.

This clone appeared once. This chain connects TRBV30 to TRBJ2-1; the match to TRBD2 covers 7 bases. V dropped 5 bases and J dropped 0; count of bases not matched to a gene: 7. Germline loops: CDR1 GTSNPN, CDR2 SVGIG (reference sequence). The CDR3 extends over 15 amino acids. CDR3 sequence: CAWSSGGSSYNEQFF. The CDR3, as DNA: TGTGCCTGGTCATCGGGAGGCAGCTCCTACAATGAGCAGTTCTTC.

The chain has TRBV2 and TRBJ1-1; the match to TRBD1 covers 9 bases. The CDR3 contains 13 residues. CDR1 is SNHLY and CDR2 is FYNNEI in the germline V gene. The trim removed 9 bases at V and 5 bases at J, leaving 7 bases unmatched. CDR3 sequence reads: CARTVGTGTEAFF. The CDR3 region has the DNA TGTGCCAGAACCGTGGGGACAGGGACTGAAGCTTTCTTT. The full variable domain, rest sourced from reference TRBV2 and TRBJ1-1, is EPEVTQTPSHQVTQMGQEVILRCVPISNHLYFYWYRQILGQKVEFLVSFYNNEISEKSEIFDDQFSVERPDGSNFTLKIRSTKLEDSAMYFCARTVGTGTEAFFGQGTRLTVV.

V and J are TRBV5-1 and TRBJ2-1; 7 nucleotides agree with TRBD2. J lost 3 bases, V lost 5 bases, and 8 bases had no gene match. Per the germline V gene, CDR1 is SGHRS and CDR2 is YFSETQ. There are 15 residues in the CDR3. The CDR3 here is CASRVTAGNYNEQFF. For the CDR3, the DNA is TGCGCCAGCAGGGTTACAGCGGGGAACTACAATGAGCAGTTCTTC.

The chain joins TRBV6-5 to TRBJ1-1; D ambiguous. CDR3 length: 11 amino acids. Germline V gene data show CDR1 as MNHEY and CDR2 as SVGAGI. Deletions cut 5 bases from V and 3 bases from J, with 4 bases between. The CDR3 sequence is CASSRDTEAFF. The CDR3 DNA follows: TGTGCCAGCAGTCGGGACACTGAAGCTTTCTTT.

The V call is TRBV2, the J call TRBJ1-2; the match to TRBD1 covers 9 bases. CDR1 is SNHLY and CDR2 is FYNNEI in the germline V gene. This CDR3 is built from 13 residues. Trimming cost V 6 bases and J 1 base; bases outside gene matches: 0. In DNA, the CDR3 is TGTGCCAGCAGGGACAGGGGTAACTATGGCTACACCTTC. Protein sequence: CASRDRGNYGYTF.

The chain has TRBV6-5 and TRBJ1-6; the match to TRBD1 covers 8 bases. This CDR3 region has 15 residues. Germline V lookup: CDR1 MNHEY, CDR2 SVGAGI. The V segment lost 5 bases and the J segment 7 bases; nucleotides outside the gene matches: 7. The CDR3 region is CASSPRTGQNSPLHF. The CDR3 DNA reads TGTGCCAGCAGTCCTAGGACAGGGCAGAATTCACCCCTCCACTTT.

V gene TRBV19 combines with J gene TRBJ1-2; 12 nucleotides align to TRBD1. The germline V gene has CDR1 LNHDA and CDR2 SQIVND (reference sequence). After removal of 10 bases from V and 1 base from J, the junction contained 13 bases not matched to a gene. CDR3 length equals 17 residues. CDR3 coding DNA: TGTGCCACAAAAACCTCCGGGACAGGGGGCGATAACTATGGCTACACCTTC. It yields the protein CATKTSGTGGDNYGYTF.

The V and J genes are TRBV30 and TRBJ2-2; TRBD1 might be the D (5 bases). V was pared by 0 bases and J by 3 bases, with 11 bases between. The germline gives CDR1 GTSNPN, CDR2 SVGIG (reference sequence). CDR3 length: 15 amino acids. As DNA, the CDR3 is TGTGCCTGGAGTGTCGGCCAGGGTTACACCGGGGAGCTGTTTTTT. This translates into CAWSVGQGYTGELFF.

The chain is built from TRBV15 and TRBJ2-3, with 7 bases aligning to TRBD2. The ends lost 2 bases at V and 1 base at J; junction bases unmatched: 6. Germline CDR1 LNHNV, CDR2 YYDKDF (reference sequence). The CDR3 has 16 residues. CDR3 sequence reads: CATSRFGGSGTDTQYF. CDR3 DNA: TGTGCCACCAGCAGATTTGGCGGGAGCGGCACAGATACGCAGTATTTT.

This chain connects TRBV4-1 to TRBJ1-2; weak D call: TRBD1 (5 bases). CDR1 MGHRA and CDR2 YSYEKL come from the germline V gene. The ends were cut back, 4 bases at V and 4 bases at J, with 16 bases in the middle. This CDR3 has 15 residues. CDR3 DNA: TGCGCCAGCAGCCGAGACTCGCAGGGTCGCTATGGCTACACCTTC. It specifies CASSRDSQGRYGYTF.

This chain connects TRBV30 to TRBJ1-1; D is perhaps TRBD1 (6 bases). The germline V gene has CDR1 GTSNPN and CDR2 SVGIG (reference sequence). This CDR3 comprises 13 residues. V was pared by 3 bases and J by 0 bases, with 8 bases between. CDR3 amino acids: CAWRRGMNTEAFF. DNA of the CDR3: TGTGCCTGGAGAAGGGGGATGAACACTGAAGCTTTCTTT.

This chain links TRBV7-7 with TRBJ2-7, with D perhaps matching TRBD2 (6 bases). The CDR3 length is 15 residues. Germline CDR1 SSHAT, CDR2 FNYEAQ (reference sequence). With 2 bases removed from V and 4 bases from J, the gap between germline ends came to 15 bases. CDR3 DNA: TGTGCCAGCAGCTTAAGGGCCACGGAGGGTTACGAGCAGTACTTC. Translating gives CASSLRATEGYEQYF. The full variable domain, completed using reference TRBV7-7 and TRBJ2-7, is GAGVSQSPRYKVTKRGQDVTLRCDPISSHATLYWYQQALGQGPEFLTYFNYEAQPDKSGLPSDRFSAERPEGSISTLTIQRTEQRDSAMYRCASSLRATEGYEQYFGPGTRLTVT.

The rearrangement links TRBV5-4 to TRBJ2-3; D unclear. The V and J ends lost 6 bases and 0 bases respectively, with 14 bases between them. The CDR3 is 15 amino acids. CDR1 is SGHNT, CDR2 YYREEE, per germline (reference sequence). CDR3 loop: CASKTGPTSTDTQYF. CDR3 nucleotides: TGTGCCAGCAAAACCGGGCCCACGAGCACAGATACGCAGTATTTT.

The gene calls are TRBV24-1 and TRBJ1-2, with TRBD1 identical over 9 bases. The CDR3 extends over 13 amino acids. Trimming cost V 5 bases and J 6 bases; bases outside gene matches: 3. Germline-derived CDR1 and CDR2 are KGHDR and SFDVKD. The CDR3 protein is CATSGRTGDGYTF. In DNA form, the CDR3 reads TGTGCCACCAGTGGACGGACAGGGGATGGCTACACCTTC.

This sequence joins TRBV19 and TRBJ1-2; D gene unclear. Germline V gene data show CDR1 as LNHDA and CDR2 as SQIVND (reference sequence). Trimming pared 7 bases from V and 3 bases from J, leaving 9 bases between. The CDR3 loop spans 12 amino acids. The CDR3 DNA sequence: TGTGCCAGTACCCAGGAACACTATGGCTACACCTTC. The encoded protein is CASTQEHYGYTF.

The chain combines TRBV19 with TRBJ2-3; D gene ambiguous. This CDR3 spans 14 amino acids. Germline-derived CDR1 and CDR2 are LNHDA and SQIVND (reference sequence). Between the trimmed V and J ends, which lost 3 bases and 2 bases, there was a span of 9 bases. The CDR3 sequence: CASSIRQITDTQYF. The CDR3 coding sequence is TGTGCCAGTAGTATTCGGCAGATCACAGATACGCAGTATTTT.

CDR3 sequence (DNA): TGTGCTAGTGGCCTAAGACAGGGGGAGGGAATGAACACTGAAGCTTTCTTT. Encoded protein: CASGLRQGEGMNTEAFF. This chain uses TRBV12-5 with TRBJ1-1, with 9 bases that match TRBD1. CDR1 and CDR2 (germline): LGHNT, FRNRAP. This CDR3 is built from 17 residues. V lost 6 bases to trimming and J lost 0 bases; unmatched junction nucleotides: 11.

The sample holds a few counts of this clone. The chain couples TRBV5-1 to TRBJ2-5, with D possibly matching TRBD2 (6 bases). This CDR3 contains 15 residues. Germline CDR1 reads SGHRS; CDR2 reads YFSETQ. V lost 0 bases and J lost 2, with 11 bases in between. CDR3 nucleotides: TGCGCCAGCAGCTTGGAGGACTACACTCAAGAGACCCAGTACTTC. It yields the protein CASSLEDYTQETQYF. Full variable domain (missing parts from reference TRBV5-1 and TRBJ2-5): KAGVTQTPRYLIKTRGQQVTLSCSPISGHRSVSWYQQTPGQGLQFLFEYFSETQRNKGNFPGRFSGRQFSNSRSEMNVSTLELGDSALYLCASSLEDYTQETQYFGPGTRLLVL.

The V and J genes are TRBV7-9 and TRBJ2-5; 7 bases match TRBD2. Trimming removed 5 bases from V and 3 bases from J; junction bases left unmatched: 9. Germline CDR1 and CDR2: SEHNR and FQNEAQ (reference sequence). This CDR3 spans 15 amino acids. CDR3 sequence reads: CASSDHLAEKETQYF. CDR3 DNA: TGTGCCAGCAGCGATCATCTAGCGGAGAAAGAGACCCAGTACTTC. Supplemented by reference TRBV7-9 and TRBJ2-5, the full variable domain reads DTGVSQNPRHKITKRGQNVTFRCDPISEHNRLYWYRQTLGQGPEFLTYFQNEAQLEKSRLLSDRFSAERPKGSFSTLEIQRTEQGDSAMYLCASSDHLAEKETQYFGPGTRLLVL.

J is TRBJ1-2 and V is TRBV28; no reliable D call. The CDR3 extends over 11 amino acids. V dropped 7 bases and J dropped 8 bases, with 11 bases sitting between them. The V gene's germline CDR1 is MDHEN and CDR2 SYDVKM. This CDR3 is CASTSLGGYTF. The CDR3 bases are TGTGCCAGCACCTCCCTGGGGGGCTACACCTTC.

This clone came up a few times. V and J are TRBV12-3 or TRBV12-4 and TRBJ1-2; D is undetermined. The CDR3 length is 12 residues. The ends were cut back, 6 bases at V and 5 bases at J, with 10 bases in the middle. CDR3 bases: TGTGCCAGCAGCCTAACAGTGTATGGCTACACCTTC. Translated, it gives CASSLTVYGYTF.

This chain connects TRBV12-3 or TRBV12-4 to TRBJ2-5; D is perhaps TRBD1 (6 bases). The CDR3 has 13 amino acids. V was shortened by 5 bases and J by 4 bases, with 11 bases between the two germline ends. CDR3 DNA sequence: TGTGCCAGCAGTACCACGGACAGAGAGACCCAGTACTTC. Protein sequence: CASSTTDRETQYF.

The chain couples TRBV5-6 to TRBJ1-5; 12 nucleotides match TRBD1. V lost 3 bases and J lost 6; bases outside the gene matches: 7. The CDR3 runs to 16 residues. CDR1 and CDR2 from the germline V gene are SGHDT and YYEEEE. DNA of the CDR3: TGTGCCAGCAGCTCGTCCGGGACAGGGGGCCCTCAGCCCCAGCATTTT. Amino acids: CASSSSGTGGPQPQHF.

This clone was counted between two and nine times. The chain couples TRBV9 to TRBJ2-3; no clear D. The CDR3 is 15 amino acids. The germline CDR1 and CDR2 sequences are SGDLS and YYNGEE. Trimming stripped 5 bases from V and 2 bases from J, with 15 bases between. The CDR3 bases are TGTGCCAGCAGTCAAGACCTAACAATCACAGATACGCAGTATTTT. Translation gives CASSQDLTITDTQYF.

A single count supports this clone. V usage is TRBV18 and J usage is TRBJ1-2; D is ambiguous. The CDR3 runs 11 residues. Germline V gene data show CDR1 as KGHSH and CDR2 as LQKENI. The ends were cut back, 5 bases at V and 5 bases at J, with 6 bases in the middle. In nucleotides, the CDR3 is TGTGCCAGCTCAGGAGTGTATGGCTACACCTTC. It translates to CASSGVYGYTF.

This clone came up a few times. The J gene is TRBJ1-1, the V gene TRBV11-2; D is undetermined. This CDR3 contains 13 residues. Germline V gene sequence: CDR1 SGHAT, CDR2 FQNNGV. V was pared by 2 bases and J by 5 bases, with 9 bases between. The CDR3 loop reads CASSLMAGTEAFF. Here the CDR3 DNA reads TGTGCCAGCAGCTTAATGGCCGGGACTGAAGCTTTCTTT. Filled out from reference TRBV11-2 and TRBJ1-1, the complete variable domain reads EAGVAQSPRYKIIEKRQSVAFWCNPISGHATLYWYQQILGQGPKLLIQFQNNGVVDDSQLPKDRFSAERLKGVDSTLKIQPAKLEDSAVYLCASSLMAGTEAFFGQGTRLTVV.

The chain is built from TRBV6-1 and TRBJ1-6, with unresolved D. CDR3 length: 15 residues. V lost 10 bases and J 6 bases, leaving 19 bases between the germline ends. The germline CDR1 and CDR2 sequences are MNHNS and SASEGT. The CDR3 reads CATHPPEGTNSPLHF. CDR3 DNA sequence: TGTGCCACCCACCCGCCGGAGGGTACTAATTCACCCCTCCACTTT.

The chain uses TRBV2 and TRBJ1-1, with TRBD1 matching over 8 bases. J gave up 6 bases and V 6 bases, and 3 bases lay outside the gene matches. Germline V gives CDR1 SNHLY, CDR2 FYNNEI. CDR3 length: 12 amino acids. The CDR3 bases are TGTGCCAGCAGGGACAGGGCCGCTGAAGCTTTCTTT. As protein: CASRDRAAEAFF. Variable domain in full (rest from reference TRBV2 and TRBJ1-1): EPEVTQTPSHQVTQMGQEVILRCVPISNHLYFYWYRQILGQKVEFLVSFYNNEISEKSEIFDDQFSVERPDGSNFTLKIRSTKLEDSAMYFCASRDRAAEAFFGQGTRLTVV.

The chain couples TRBV5-8 to TRBJ1-1, with no clear D. The CDR3 runs 11 residues. Trimming removed 7 bases at V and 10 bases at J, with 14 bases between. Germline V lookup: CDR1 SGHTS, CDR2 YDEGEE. The CDR3 reads CASPGGRGAFF. DNA of the CDR3: TGTGCCAGCCCGGGTGGTCGCGGAGCTTTCTTT.

This clone was observed a few times. This sequence joins TRBV9 and TRBJ1-3, with D perhaps TRBD1 (5 bases). Deletions cut 4 bases from V and 0 bases from J, with 17 bases between. Germline V gene data show CDR1 as SGDLS and CDR2 as YYNGEE. The CDR3 runs 17 residues. Written as DNA, the CDR3 is TGTGCCAGCAGCCCACTCGCGGGGGGAATCTCTGGAAACACCATATATTTT. It is translated as CASSPLAGGISGNTIYF.